This T cell receptor beta chain is drawn from a study of shared clonotypes between healthy human individuals. Researchers drew on about 90 million PBMCs for genomic DNA from unsorted samples. The method was immunoSEQ multiplex PCR; TCRdb's version includes in-frame clones alone and lacks a portion of them. Counted here are about 490,000 clones, 70% to 80% occurring once; the ten biggest clones make up approximately 13%. Germline-derived CDR1 and CDR2 are SQVTM and ANQGSEA. This CDR3 is built from 14 residues. Trimming cost V 7 bases and J 8 bases; bases outside gene matches: 13. This receptor was identified in a middle-aged woman in good health. Some clones in this sample may be carry-over from other donors' samples. Input material: PBMCs. The chain carries TRBV29-1 and TRBJ2-1, with 8 bases that match TRBD2. Written as DNA, the CDR3 is TGCAGCGCCGGGGGGGGTGCCCAAGGCGATGAGCAGTTCTTC. Translating gives CSAGGGAQGDEQFF.